This TCR beta chain was documented in a study of radiation and T cells in renal cell carcinoma. CDR3 length equals 19 residues. Time point indicated: blood 2 weeks post-SBRT. Treatment: 15 Gy SBRT to primary tumor, nephrectomy 4 weeks later. Clear cell pathology was present in this patient's renal cell carcinoma. The table came from immunoSEQ multiplex PCR; TCRdb's copy has only in-frame clones and leaves some out. Of 100,000 to 150,000 clones listed, about four fifths are singletons. The rearrangement links TRBV12-2 to TRBJ1-1. TRBV12-2 counts as a pseudogene. This clonotype was obtained from a man aged 45-60 years with renal cell carcinoma. Sample: blood, taken from a patient whose treatment included radiotherapy and nephrectomy. The CDR3 protein is CASRLSVRLRRRSNTEAFF. CDR3 nucleotides: TGTGCAAGTCGCTTAAGCGTAAGGTTACGACGCCGATCGAACACTGAAGCTTTCTTT.